Each of the 14 T cell receptor beta chains below was sequenced from the same sample in a study of type 1 regulatory T cells. In TCRdb, the reads were re-called with MiXCR into one record per CDR3 protein. The table includes 15,000 to 20,000 distinct CDR3 sequences, roughly a tenth detected once. Sequenced sample: CD4+ T cells, either the whole sample or a sorted fraction (not recorded which). These receptors were obtained from a human donor in good health.

At least ten counts were recorded for this clonotype. The rearrangement links TRBV4-3 to TRBJ2-7, with D perhaps TRBD1 or TRBD2 (5 bases each). In germline, CDR1 is LGHNA, CDR2 YSLEER. The CDR3 has 13 amino acids. Trimming cost V 4 bases and J 2 bases, with 9 bases left between them. The CDR3 reads CASSPGTTYEQYF. The CDR3 DNA is TGCGCCAGCAGCCCGGGGACGACCTACGAGCAGTACTTC.

The V and J genes are TRBV5-1 and TRBJ2-2; the match to TRBD2 covers 10 bases. Trimming removed 5 bases from V and 3 bases from J; junction bases left unmatched: 4. Germline V gives CDR1 SGHRS, CDR2 YFSETQ. The CDR3 has 15 amino acids. The CDR3 bases are TGCGCCAGCAGGACTAGCGGGTTTTACACCGGGGAGCTGTTTTTT. It specifies CASRTSGFYTGELFF.

There are many counts of this clonotype. The rearrangement links TRBV12-3 or TRBV12-4 to TRBJ2-1, with 10 nucleotides matching TRBD2. The J segment lost 9 bases and the V segment lost 7 bases, leaving 15 bases of the junction unmatched. The CDR3 totals 16 residues. CDR3 region: CASTPPASGRFGEQFF. CDR3 nucleotides: TGTGCCAGCACCCCCCCGGCTAGCGGGAGATTCGGTGAGCAGTTCTTC.

This clonotype was recorded at least ten times. This chain uses TRBV7-2 with TRBJ2-3; D may be TRBD2 (5 bases). V was pared by 3 bases and J by 0 bases, with 10 bases between. The CDR3 runs 15 residues. The germline V gene has CDR1 SGHTA and CDR2 FQGNSA. The CDR3 DNA is TGTGCCAGCAGCTTCACACGGACTAGCACAGATACGCAGTATTTT. It codes for CASSFTRTSTDTQYF.

This clonotype has a count of ten or more. The chain has TRBV4-2 and TRBJ2-2, with 9 nucleotides matching TRBD2. Germline V CDR1 and CDR2: LGHNA, YNFKEQ. J gave up 7 bases and V 4 bases, and 4 bases lay outside the gene matches. CDR3 size: 14 residues. In nucleotides, the CDR3 is TGTGCCAGCAGCCCGAGCGGGAGGTTCGGGGAGCTGTTTTTT. Amino acids: CASSPSGRFGELFF.

The sample holds many counts of this clonotype. The CDR3 DNA reads TGTGCCACCAGCTCAAGCCGGGACAGGTACACAGATACGCAGTATTTT. Its translation: CATSSSRDRYTDTQYF. The gene calls are TRBV15 and TRBJ2-3; TRBD1 aligns across 8 bases. Per the germline V gene, CDR1 is LNHNV and CDR2 is YYDKDF (reference sequence). This CDR3 region has 16 residues. The junction had 9 bases not matched to a gene; V was cut back by 5 bases and J by 2 bases.

Comment on this clonotype: Compared with germline, one end of the junction differs, possibly owing to a read error. The chain couples TRBV6-5 to TRBJ2-5, with TRBD1 matching over 9 bases. The CDR3 is 13 amino acids. Germline loops: CDR1 MNHEY, CDR2 SVGAGI. The CDR3, as DNA: TGTGCCAGCGGTTACAGGGGGCGGGAGACCCAGTACTTC. Encoded protein: CASGYRGRETQYF.

This clonotype was picked up many times. The chain joins TRBV12-5 to TRBJ2-7, with no clear D. The CDR3 consists of 12 residues. V lost 5 bases and J 4 bases, leaving 9 bases between the germline ends. Germline V gene data show CDR1 as LGHNT and CDR2 as FRNRAP. The CDR3 sequence is CASGPLEYEQYF. In DNA, the CDR3 is TGTGCTAGTGGTCCTTTGGAGTACGAGCAGTACTTC.

The V and J genes are TRBV20-1 and TRBJ2-5; D possibly corresponds to TRBD1 (6 bases). The CDR3 runs to 16 residues. Deletions cut 0 bases from V and 0 bases from J, with 14 bases between. CDR1 is DFQATT and CDR2 is SNEGSKA in the germline V gene (reference sequence). CDR3 residues: CSARDPTGHYQETQYF. In DNA form, the CDR3 reads TGCAGTGCTAGAGACCCGACGGGACATTACCAAGAGACCCAGTACTTC.

This clonotype was counted at least ten times. The V gene is TRBV28, the J gene TRBJ1-5; 11 bases match TRBD1. The germline V gene encodes CDR1 MDHEN and CDR2 SYDVKM. The trim removed 4 bases at V and 7 bases at J, leaving 9 bases unmatched. The CDR3 spans 16 residues. CDR3 in amino acids: CASSSPGQGERQPQHF. The CDR3 DNA sequence: TGTGCCAGCAGTTCCCCGGGACAGGGGGAGAGGCAGCCCCAGCATTTT.

With regard to this clonotype: A much larger clone lies one base from this, so it may be a read error. The genes are TRBV11-2 and TRBJ2-7; 8 bases align to TRBD1. The CDR3 is 15 residues long. Germline assignment: CDR1 SGHAT and CDR2 FQNNGV. J was trimmed by 7 bases and V by 5 bases; bases with no gene match: 13. This CDR3 is CASSLSETGVGEQYF. In nucleotides, the CDR3 is TGTGCCAGCAGCCTCTCGGAGACAGGGGTAGGGGAGCAGTACTTC.

This clonotype was counted at least ten times. V is TRBV5-1 and J is TRBJ2-4, with D possibly being TRBD2 (6 bases). The CDR3 runs to 15 residues. Looked up from germline, CDR1 is SGHRS and CDR2 is YFSETQ. Deletions cut 0 bases from V and 4 bases from J, with 11 bases between. The CDR3 bases are TGCGCCAGCAGCTTGGAGGAGGGGCGGAAAAACATTCAGTACTTC. This translates into CASSLEEGRKNIQYF. The full variable domain, its missing parts supplied by reference TRBV5-1 and TRBJ2-4, is KAGVTQTPRYLIKTRGQQVTLSCSPISGHRSVSWYQQTPGQGLQFLFEYFSETQRNKGNFPGRFSGRQFSNSRSEMNVSTLELGDSALYLCASSLEEGRKNIQYFGAGTRLSVL.

This clonotype has a handful of counts. This chain links TRBV18 with TRBJ2-2; D not certain. Trimming cost V 2 bases and J 5 bases, with 0 bases left between them. The V gene's germline CDR1 is KGHSH and CDR2 LQKENI. There are 11 residues in the CDR3. The CDR3 nucleotides read TGTGCCAGCTCACCAACCGGGGAGCTGTTTTTT. It yields the protein CASSPTGELFF.

V and J are TRBV20-1 and TRBJ2-1, with TRBD2 matching 9 bases. The CDR3 length is 15 residues. J gave up 5 bases and V 6 bases, and 11 bases lay outside the gene matches. From germline, CDR1 is DFQATT and CDR2 SNEGSKA (reference sequence). The CDR3 sequence is CSATWAGGPHNEQFF. The CDR3 bases are TGCAGTGCCACTTGGGCGGGAGGGCCCCACAATGAGCAGTTCTTC.